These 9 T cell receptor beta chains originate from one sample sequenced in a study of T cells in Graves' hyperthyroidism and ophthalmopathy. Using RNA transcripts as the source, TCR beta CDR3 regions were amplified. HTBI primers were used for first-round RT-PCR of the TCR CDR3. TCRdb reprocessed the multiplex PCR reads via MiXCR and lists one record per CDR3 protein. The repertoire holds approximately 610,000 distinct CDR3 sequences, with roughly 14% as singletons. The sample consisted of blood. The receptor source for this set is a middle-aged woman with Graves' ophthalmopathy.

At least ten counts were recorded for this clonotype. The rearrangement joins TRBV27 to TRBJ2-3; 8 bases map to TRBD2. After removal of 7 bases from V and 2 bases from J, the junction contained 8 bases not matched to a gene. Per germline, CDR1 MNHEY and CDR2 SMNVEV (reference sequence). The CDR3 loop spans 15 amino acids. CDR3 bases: TGTGCCAGCATGGATAGCGGGAAGTACACAGATACGCAGTATTTT. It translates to CASMDSGKYTDTQYF.

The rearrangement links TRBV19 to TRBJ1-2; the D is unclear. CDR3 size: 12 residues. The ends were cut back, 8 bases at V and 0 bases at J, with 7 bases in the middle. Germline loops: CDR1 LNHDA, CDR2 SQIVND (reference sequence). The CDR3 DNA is TGTGCCAGTGTAAGGGCTAACTATGGCTACACCTTC. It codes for CASVRANYGYTF.

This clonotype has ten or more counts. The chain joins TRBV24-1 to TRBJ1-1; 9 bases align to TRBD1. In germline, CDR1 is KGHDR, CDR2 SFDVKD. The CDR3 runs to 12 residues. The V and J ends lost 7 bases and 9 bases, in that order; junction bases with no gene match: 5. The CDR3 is CATSPGTGKAFF. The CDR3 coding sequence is TGTGCCACCAGCCCGGGGACAGGGAAAGCTTTCTTT.

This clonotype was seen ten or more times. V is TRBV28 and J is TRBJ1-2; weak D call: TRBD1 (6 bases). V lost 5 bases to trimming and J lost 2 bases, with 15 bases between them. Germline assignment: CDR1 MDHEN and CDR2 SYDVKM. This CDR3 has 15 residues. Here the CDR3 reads CASSPPRGLNYGYTF. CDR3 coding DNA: TGTGCCAGCAGTCCCCCCAGGGGACTGAACTATGGCTACACCTTC.

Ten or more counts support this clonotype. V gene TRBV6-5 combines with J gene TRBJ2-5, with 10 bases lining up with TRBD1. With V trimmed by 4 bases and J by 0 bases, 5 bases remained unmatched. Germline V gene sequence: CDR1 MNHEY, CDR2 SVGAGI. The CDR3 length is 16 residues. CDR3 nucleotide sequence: TGTGCCAGCAGTTCCCTGGGGACAGGGGACCAAGAGACCCAGTACTTC. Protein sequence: CASSSLGTGDQETQYF.

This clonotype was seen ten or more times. The CDR3 protein is CAWSRGEQEPQHF. CDR3 nucleotide sequence: TGTGCCTGGAGTAGGGGGGAGCAAGAACCCCAGCATTTT. The V and J genes are TRBV30 and TRBJ1-5; tentative D call: TRBD1 (6 bases). Germline V gene lookup returns CDR1 GTSNPN and CDR2 SVGIG (reference sequence). The V end was cut by 2 bases, the J end by 10 bases, with 15 bases between. The CDR3 has 13 residues.

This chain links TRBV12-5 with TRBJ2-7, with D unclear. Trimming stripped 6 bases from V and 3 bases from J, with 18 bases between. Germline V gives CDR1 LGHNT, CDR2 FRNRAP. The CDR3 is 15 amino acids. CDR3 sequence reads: CASGRRVGGDYEQYF. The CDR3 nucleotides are TGTGCTAGTGGCCGAAGGGTGGGTGGAGACTACGAGCAGTACTTC.

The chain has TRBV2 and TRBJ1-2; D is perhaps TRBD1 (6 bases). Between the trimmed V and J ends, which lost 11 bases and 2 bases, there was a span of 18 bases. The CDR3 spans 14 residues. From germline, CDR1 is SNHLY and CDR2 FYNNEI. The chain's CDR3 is CAVSSGASNYGYTF. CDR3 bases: TGTGCCGTCAGTTCGGGGGCCTCGAACTATGGCTACACCTTC.

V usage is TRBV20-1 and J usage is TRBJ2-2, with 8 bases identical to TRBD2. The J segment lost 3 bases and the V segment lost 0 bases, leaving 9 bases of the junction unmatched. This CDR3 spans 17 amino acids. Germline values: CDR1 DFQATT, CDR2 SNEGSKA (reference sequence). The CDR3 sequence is CSARDGGRGGYTGELFF. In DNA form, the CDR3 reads TGCAGTGCTAGAGATGGGGGACGGGGGGGGTACACCGGGGAGCTGTTTTTT.